The rows below give T cell receptor beta chains drawn from one sample of a study of T cell responses to AZD1222 COVID-19 vaccine. The assay was immunoSEQ multiplex PCR, and TCRdb's table has in-frame clones only and misses some. The table has around 95,000 clones, more than 75% seen once; the top ten hold about a sixth. The sample was peripheral blood, taken on day 0 of AZD1222 vaccination. The receptors were gathered from an adult in good health. Both conserved end residues are part of each CDR3. A D gene is named only where the DNA matches it firmly. Clone sizes are given selectively: once, few, many, or a class where the clone is expanded.

cdr3_aa	cdr3_nt	clone_size	cdr3_length	d_call	j_call	v_call
CASSRLAGVEQYF	TGTGCCAGCAGCCGACTAGCGGGAGTCGAGCAGTACTTC	.	13	TRBD2	TRBJ2-7	TRBV12-3/TRBV12-4
CASSLRPSGVYNEQFF	TGCGCCAGCAGCTTGCGCCCTAGCGGAGTTTACAATGAGCAGTTCTTC	.	16	TRBD2	TRBJ2-1	TRBV5-1
CASSLIQGAPYEQYF	TGTGCCAGCAGCTTGATCCAGGGGGCTCCCTACGAGCAGTACTTC	.	15	TRBD1	TRBJ2-7	TRBV5-6
CAISEFLNGYTF	TGTGCCATCAGTGAGTTTCTGAATGGCTACACCTTC	once	12	.	TRBJ1-2	TRBV10-3
CASSLAQGLRTEAFF	TGTGCCAGCAGCTTAGCCCAGGGTTTGAGGACTGAAGCTTTCTTT	.	15	.	TRBJ1-1	TRBV7-2
CASSAGQNYGYTF	TGTGCCAGCAGCGCGGGACAGAACTATGGCTACACCTTC	once	13	TRBD1	TRBJ1-2	TRBV7-3
CASSLGARQGTSYEQYF	TGTGCCAGCAGCTTAGGGGCAAGACAGGGGACCTCCTACGAGCAGTACTTC	once	17	TRBD1	TRBJ2-7	TRBV7-2
CASSYAGLAGPYEQYF	TGTGCCAGCAGTTACGCGGGACTAGCGGGACCCTACGAGCAGTACTTC	.	16	TRBD2	TRBJ2-7	TRBV6-5
CASSLEGQGLAKNIQYF	TGTGCCAGCAGCTTGGAAGGACAGGGGCTAGCCAAAAACATTCAGTACTTC	.	17	TRBD1	TRBJ2-4	TRBV5-5
CARLPTGTSGIEQFF	TGTGCCAGGCTCCCTACCGGGACTAGCGGCATTGAGCAGTTCTTC	.	15	TRBD2	TRBJ2-1	TRBV5-8
CSALTGQGGTEAFF	TGCAGCGCTCTGACTGGGCAGGGGGGTACTGAAGCTTTCTTT	.	14	TRBD1	TRBJ1-1	TRBV29-1
CASSRNANTEAFF	TGCGCCAGCAGCCGGAACGCAAACACTGAAGCTTTCTTT	once	13	.	TRBJ1-1	TRBV5-1
CASSLRGAAFF	TGTGCCAGCAGTTTAAGGGGCGCGGCTTTCTTT	.	11	.	TRBJ1-1	TRBV12-3/TRBV12-4
CASSSDSTVNEQYF	TGTGCCAGCAGCTCCGACAGTACAGTTAACGAGCAGTACTTC	.	14	.	TRBJ2-7	TRBV7-3
CASRRAGGTYNEQFF	TGTGCCAGCAGACGAGCGGGGGGGACTTACAATGAGCAGTTCTTC	.	15	TRBD2	TRBJ2-1	TRBV5-4
CASSQWGGSPYNEQFF	TGTGCCAGCAGCCAATGGGGGGGATCGCCCTACAATGAGCAGTTCTTC	.	16	TRBD2	TRBJ2-1	TRBV16
CSVGRSGYEQYF	TGCAGCGTGGGACGGAGCGGCTACGAGCAGTACTTC	.	12	.	TRBJ2-7	TRBV29-1
CASSWNSNTEAFF	TGCGCCAGCAGCTGGAACAGTAACACTGAAGCTTTCTTT	.	13	.	TRBJ1-1	TRBV5-1
CASRLGIGNTEAFF	TGTGCCAGCAGGCTAGGGATCGGGAACACTGAAGCTTTCTTT	few	14	.	TRBJ1-1	TRBV11-2
CASSSRTGAGEQYF	TGCGCCAGCAGCTCCCGGACAGGGGCGGGCGAGCAGTACTTC	.	14	TRBD1	TRBJ2-7	TRBV5-1
CASSQTSGRLDEQFF	TGCGCCAGCAGCCAAACTAGCGGGAGACTCGATGAGCAGTTCTTC	.	15	TRBD2	TRBJ2-1	TRBV4-1
CASSLRSSGRAYEQYF	TGTGCCAGCAGCTTACGATCTAGCGGGAGAGCCTACGAGCAGTACTTC	.	16	TRBD2	TRBJ2-7	TRBV11-1
CASSFRSTTLINEKLFF	TGTGCCAGCAGCTTTAGGTCAACGACCTTAATTAATGAAAAACTGTTTTTT	.	17	.	TRBJ1-4	TRBV7-9
CAWIGRGFTEAFF	TGTGCCTGGATAGGCAGGGGGTTCACTGAAGCTTTCTTT	.	13	TRBD1	TRBJ1-1	TRBV30
CASSEGSGSVLYGYTF	TGCGCCAGCTCGGAGGGTTCCGGGAGCGTTCTCTATGGCTACACCTTC	.	16	.	TRBJ1-2	TRBV5-1
CASSVVDAGNEQFF	TGTGCCAGCAGCGTAGTCGATGCCGGCAATGAGCAGTTCTTC	.	14	.	TRBJ2-1	TRBV9
CSVEDLRDTQWGDTQYF	TGCAGCGTTGAAGATCTCCGGGACACACAATGGGGAGATACGCAGTATTTT	.	17	.	TRBJ2-3	TRBV29-1
CASKLQQGSYGYTF	TGTGCCAGCAAACTTCAACAGGGTAGCTATGGCTACACCTTC	once	14	.	TRBJ1-2	TRBV27
CASSEAGQGFRADTQYF	TGTGCCAGCAGTGAAGCAGGACAGGGGTTTAGGGCAGATACGCAGTATTTT	.	17	TRBD1	TRBJ2-3	TRBV6-1
CASSHGLSGAGLGADTQYF	TGTGCCAGCAGCCACGGCCTTTCGGGAGCGGGGCTGGGGGCAGATACGCAGTATTTT	.	19	TRBD2	TRBJ2-3	TRBV3-1/TRBV3-2
CASSVGRETREKLFF	TGTGCCAGCAGCGTAGGGAGGGAGACACGCGAAAAACTGTTTTTT	.	15	.	TRBJ1-4	TRBV9
CASSQWEAGELFF	TGTGCCAGCAGCCAATGGGAGGCCGGGGAGCTGTTTTTT	once	13	.	TRBJ2-2	TRBV3-1/TRBV3-2
CASSVYIAGAAYEQYF	TGTGCCAGCAGCGTTTATATAGCGGGGGCGGCCTACGAGCAGTACTTC	.	16	TRBD2	TRBJ2-7	TRBV9
CASSSGQNYGYTF	TGTGCCAGCAGCTCTGGACAGAACTATGGCTACACCTTC	.	13	.	TRBJ1-2	TRBV6-5
CASSPAGTSALEGGYTF	TGTGCCAGCTCACCCGCCGGGACAAGTGCTTTAGAAGGTGGCTACACCTTC	once	17	.	TRBJ1-2	TRBV18